This T cell receptor beta chain was retrieved from a study of Tregs in tolerant kidney transplant recipients. Findings and limits, study-wide: This study did not directly address biological reproducibility.

Unstimulated regulatory T cells (CD4+CD25+CD127-), CD4+CD25- non-regulatory cells, CD4 and CD8 cells were FACS-sorted from thawed PBMCs. Trimming cost V 0 bases and J 6 bases, with 14 bases left between them. The CDR3 runs to 15 residues. Germline V gene lookup returns CDR1 GTSNPN and CDR2 SVGIG (reference sequence). Concerning this clone itself: Antigen unknown.

The table came from immunoSEQ multiplex PCR; TCRdb's copy has only in-frame clones and leaves some out. The data show roughly 250,000 clones, about four fifths seen once. The chain is built from TRBV30 and TRBJ2-2; maybe TRBD2 (5 bases). The clonotype comes from a human donor in good health. The sequenced material came from CD4+ T cells from blood. Here the CDR3 reads CAWSVYSFGAGELFF. The CDR3 DNA is TGTGCCTGGAGTGTCTATTCCTTCGGGGCCGGGGAGCTGTTTTTT.